A single sample gave rise to the 25 T cell receptor beta chains below, sequenced in a study of CD8+CD57+ T cells in acquired aplastic anemia. Genomic DNA, serving as template, underwent TCR beta VDJ and CDR3 profiling. Each CDR3 protein gets one entry after TCRdb re-called the reads with MiXCR. The data show roughly 200,000 distinct CDR3 sequences, over 55% seen once. The sample was sorted CD4+, CD8+, or CD8+CD57+ T cells (not recorded which) from PBMCs. Source of these receptors: a human donor in good health.

This clonotype was seen just once. One junction end does not reproduce the germline sequence, and a read error may be involved. The V gene is TRBV7-2, the J gene TRBJ1-5; unclear D gene. Per the germline V gene, CDR1 is SGHTA and CDR2 is FQGNSA. This CDR3 is built from 15 residues. CDR3 region: CASSLGSDFYQPQHF. The CDR3 DNA reads TGCGCCAGCAGCTTAGGTTCGGACTTTTATCAGCCCCAGCATTTT.

The rearrangement joins TRBV12-3 or TRBV12-4 to TRBJ1-2; perhaps TRBD1 as D (5 bases). V dropped 8 bases and J dropped 4 bases, with 8 bases sitting between them. The CDR3 totals 11 residues. CDR3 in DNA: TGTGCCAGCGGGGGATTCTATGGCTACACCTTC. Its protein is CASGGFYGYTF.

Ten or more counts support this clonotype. One end of the junction does not line up with germline, which may come from a read error. The chain's CDR3 is CASSYPGGQAFFF. CDR3 sequence (DNA): TGTGCCAGCAGTTACCCGGGAGGCCAGGCCTTCTTCTTC. The genes are TRBV6-2 or TRBV6-3 and TRBJ2-7, with 7 bases that match TRBD2. Germline assignment: CDR1 MNHEY and CDR2 SVGEGT. The CDR3 length is 13 residues.

This clonotype showed up just a few times. The gene calls are TRBV20-1 and TRBJ1-5, with a tentative D call TRBD1 (6 bases). The V end lost 0 bases, the J end lost 4 bases, and 7 bases lay between the germline ends. The CDR3 totals 13 residues. Germline-derived CDR1 and CDR2 are DFQATT and SNEGSKA (reference sequence). DNA for the CDR3: TGCAGTGCTAGAGATAGGGGGAATCAGCCCCAGCATTTT. Translated, it gives CSARDRGNQPQHF.

V is TRBV9 and J is TRBJ1-2; the D gene is possibly TRBD1 (6 bases). V shed 0 bases and J shed 8 bases, with 11 bases lying between them. Germline CDR1 is SGDLS and CDR2 is YYNGEE. CDR3 size: 13 residues. This CDR3 is CASSVEGGGGYTF. DNA for the CDR3: TGTGCCAGCAGCGTAGAAGGGGGAGGGGGCTACACCTTC. Full variable domain (remainder filled in from reference TRBV9 and TRBJ1-2): DSGVTQTPKHLITATGQRVTLRCSPRSGDLSVYWYQQSLDQGLQFLIQYYNGEERAKGNILERFSAQQFPDLHSELNLSSLELGDSALYFCASSVEGGGGYTFGSGTRLTVV.

A few counts support this clonotype. This chain connects TRBV5-8 to TRBJ1-1; D gene ambiguous. CDR1 SGHTS and CDR2 YDEGEE come from the germline V gene. The CDR3 runs 13 residues. Trimming shortened V by 1 base and J by 0 bases, and 4 bases separated the two germline ends. This CDR3 is CASSLNVNTEAFF. The CDR3, as DNA: TGTGCCAGCAGCTTGAACGTGAACACTGAAGCTTTCTTT.

The rearrangement links TRBV9 to TRBJ2-1; 9 bases are shared with TRBD2. V gave up 2 bases and J gave up 8 bases; unmatched junction bases: 5. This CDR3 contains 14 residues. Germline assignment: CDR1 SGDLS and CDR2 YYNGEE. The CDR3 DNA sequence: TGTGCCAGCAGCGTGGCGGGAGGGCTCGATGAGCAGTTCTTC. Its translation: CASSVAGGLDEQFF. Using reference TRBV9 and TRBJ2-1 for the parts outside the CDR3, the full variable domain is DSGVTQTPKHLITATGQRVTLRCSPRSGDLSVYWYQQSLDQGLQFLIQYYNGEERAKGNILERFSAQQFPDLHSELNLSSLELGDSALYFCASSVAGGLDEQFFGPGTRLTVL.

This clonotype was counted a few times. The chain has TRBV29-1 and TRBJ1-6; 7 positions agree with TRBD1. The germline V gene encodes CDR1 SQVTM and CDR2 ANQGSEA. The J segment lost 7 bases and the V segment lost 6 bases, leaving 6 bases of the junction unmatched. This CDR3 contains 13 residues. For the CDR3, the DNA is TGCAGCGTCACGACAGGGACGAATTCACCCCTCCACTTT. This gives the protein CSVTTGTNSPLHF.

As for this clonotype: A read error may produce the germline difference seen at one junction end. The rearrangement links TRBV20-1 to TRBJ2-5; D is unclear. The CDR3 is 10 amino acids. Germline V gives CDR1 DFQATT, CDR2 SNEGSKA (reference sequence). The CDR3 loop is CGAIQETQYF. CDR3 in DNA: TGCGGTGCCATTCAAGAGACCCAGTACTTC.

This clonotype was recorded once. The chain has TRBV20-1 and TRBJ1-1; 7 bases map to TRBD1. Germline-derived CDR1 and CDR2 are DFQATT and SNEGSKA (reference sequence). The CDR3 is 14 residues long. V was clipped by 1 base and J by 4 bases; unmatched bases: 6. In nucleotides, the CDR3 is TGCAGTGCTAGAGGGGGAGCAGGGGGCACTGAAGCTTTCTTT. This sequence encodes CSARGGAGGTEAFF.

This clonotype was counted once. This could be a read error, since a much larger clone is one nucleotide away. The chain has TRBV30 and TRBJ1-1; D is unclear. There are 11 residues in the CDR3. Germline CDR1 GTSNPN, CDR2 SVGIG (reference sequence). V was pared by 2 bases and J by 4 bases, with 5 bases between. The chain's CDR3 is CAWSFGTEAFF. In DNA, the CDR3 is TGTGCCTGGAGTTTCGGCACTGAAGCTTTCTTT.

The V gene is TRBV9, the J gene TRBJ2-7; TRBD1 agrees at 10 bases. V lost 4 bases and J lost 3; bases outside the gene matches: 7. This CDR3 spans 15 amino acids. Germline loops: CDR1 SGDLS, CDR2 YYNGEE. CDR3 sequence (DNA): TGTGCCAGCAGCTCGGGACAGGGGCTATACTACGAGCAGTACTTC. It encodes CASSSGQGLYYEQYF.

This clonotype occurred many times. This rearrangement joins TRBV6-2 or TRBV6-3 to TRBJ1-1, with 7 bases identical to TRBD1. The CDR3 is 16 residues long. V shed 0 bases and J 0 bases; nucleotides not matched to a gene: 4. CDR1 and CDR2 (germline): MNHEY, SVGEGT. The DNA of the CDR3 is TGTGCCAGCAGTTACTCGATGGGACAGATGAACACTGAAGCTTTCTTT. Translated, it gives CASSYSMGQMNTEAFF.

There are many counts of this clonotype. This chain joins TRBV7-6 and TRBJ2-2; tentative D call: TRBD2 (6 bases). Germline loops: CDR1 SGHVS, CDR2 FNYEAQ. V gave up 4 bases and J gave up 5 bases, with 14 bases separating them. The CDR3 length is 15 residues. CDR3: CASSSFLAETGELFF. The CDR3 DNA follows: TGTGCCAGCAGCTCCTTTTTAGCGGAGACCGGGGAGCTGTTTTTT.

A word on this clonotype: Since a much larger clone is just one base distant, this may be a read error. Likely a read error: the CDR3 ends without its conserved phenylalanine or tryptophan. The chain employs TRBV5-4 and TRBJ2-5; 10 bases match TRBD1. The germline CDR1 and CDR2 sequences are SGHNT and YYREEE (reference sequence). The CDR3 sequence is 14 residues long. V lost 3 bases, J lost 4 bases, and 3 bases stayed unmatched. CDR3 DNA: TGTGCCAGCAGCTGGGACAGGGGAATAGAGACCCAGTACCTC. Translating gives CASSWDRGIETQYL.

The chain employs TRBV7-2 and TRBJ2-7, with TRBD2 matching 12 bases. This CDR3 is built from 15 residues. Unmatched junction bases numbered 9, after V lost 5 bases and J lost 7 bases. The germline CDR1 and CDR2 sequences are SGHTA and FQGNSA. In nucleotides, the CDR3 is TGTGCCAGCAGCGACCAACTAGCGGGGGGAGGGGAGCAGTACTTC. Translation: CASSDQLAGGGEQYF.

V gene TRBV10-3 combines with J gene TRBJ1-1; D perhaps matches TRBD1 (5 bases). The V and J ends lost 2 bases and 0 bases respectively, with 13 bases between them. Looked up from germline, CDR1 is ENHRY and CDR2 is SYGVKD. CDR3 length: 16 amino acids. The CDR3 loop reads CAISESTGRLNTEAFF. The CDR3 DNA reads TGTGCCATCAGTGAGAGTACGGGACGGCTGAACACTGAAGCTTTCTTT.

This clonotype has a count of ten or more. The chain uses TRBV29-1 and TRBJ1-1, with a weak D call TRBD1 (6 bases). The germline V gene has CDR1 SQVTM and CDR2 ANQGSEA. The V end was cut by 8 bases, the J end by 3 bases, with 16 bases between. This CDR3 has 13 residues. The DNA for the CDR3 is TGCAGCATCGAGGGGGGTCTATACACTGAAGCTTTCTTT. It specifies CSIEGGLYTEAFF.

This chain connects TRBV19 to TRBJ2-3; 14 positions match TRBD2. The length of the CDR3 is 15 residues. CDR1 and CDR2 from the germline V gene are LNHDA and SQIVND (reference sequence). With 5 bases clipped from V and 4 bases from J, the junction kept 2 bases outside the gene matches. The CDR3 region is CASSWGLAGADTQYF. The CDR3 DNA follows: TGTGCCAGTAGTTGGGGACTAGCGGGAGCAGATACGCAGTATTTT.

The chain recombines TRBV7-8 with TRBJ2-7; 9 bases align to TRBD2. The CDR3 loop spans 17 amino acids. V was clipped by 6 bases and J by 7 bases; unmatched bases: 19. Germline V gene sequence: CDR1 SGHVS, CDR2 FQNEAQ. CDR3 DNA sequence: TGTGCCAGCAGAAAGAATCCGTCAGCTAGCGGGGTGGGAGAGCAGTACTTC. Protein: CASRKNPSASGVGEQYF.

This clonotype showed up many times. The V gene is TRBV9, the J gene TRBJ1-1; no reliable D call. CDR1 is SGDLS and CDR2 is YYNGEE in the germline V gene. CDR3 length: 14 residues. V was pared by 4 bases and J by 1 base, with 11 bases between. CDR3 DNA sequence: TGTGCCAGCAGCCCCCTAGTAGGGAACACTGAAGCTTTCTTT. Translating it yields CASSPLVGNTEAFF.

The V call is TRBV20-1, the J call TRBJ2-1; perhaps TRBD2 as D (6 bases). The CDR3 is 14 amino acids. Germline V gene data show CDR1 as DFQATT and CDR2 as SNEGSKA (reference sequence). Trimming removed 3 bases at V and 4 bases at J, with 13 bases between. The CDR3 here is CSARASEGYNEQFF. CDR3 coding DNA: TGCAGTGCTAGGGCTAGCGAAGGATACAATGAGCAGTTCTTC.

The V call is TRBV5-1, the J call TRBJ2-3, with no clear D. This CDR3 is built from 16 residues. The germline gives CDR1 SGHRS, CDR2 YFSETQ. Trimming shortened V by 3 bases and J by 1 base, and 15 bases separated the two germline ends. The CDR3 loop reads CASSSSPGPGTDTQYF. CDR3 bases: TGCGCCAGCAGCTCAAGCCCCGGGCCTGGCACAGATACGCAGTATTTT.

The CDR3 bases are TGTGCCAGCAGCTACGACAGTGCTAGAGATCAGGCGGGATCTGAAACAGATACGCAGTATTTT. Its protein product is CASSYDSARDQAGSETDTQYF. V gene TRBV9 combines with J gene TRBJ2-3; the D gene is possibly TRBD2 (6 bases). This CDR3 has 21 amino acids. In germline, CDR1 is SGDLS, CDR2 YYNGEE. V was cut by 4 bases and J by 3 bases, with 33 bases left in between.

The chain is built from TRBV7-8 and TRBJ2-3; D is perhaps TRBD2 (5 bases). The CDR3 is 14 amino acids. Germline assignment: CDR1 SGHVS and CDR2 FQNEAQ. V lost 3 bases and J lost 2, with 9 bases in between. The CDR3 reads CASSLTGFTDTQYF. The CDR3 DNA reads as TGTGCCAGCAGCTTGACGGGGTTCACAGATACGCAGTATTTT.